The clone carrying this T cell receptor (beta chain) was seen more than once but under ten times. As yet, its antigen is unknown. The CDR3 extends 3 residues past the end of the read, so its final part is completed from the germline J gene. This record belongs to a study of T cell clonality in common variable immunodeficiency. CVID and control samples used equivalent genomic DNA input. Profiling relied on immunoSEQ multiplex PCR, and the TCRdb table lists in-frame clones only, not all of them. The sample shows roughly 42,000 clones, none of them appearing just once. CDR3 length: 13 residues. CDR1 is SGHVS and CDR2 is FNYEAQ in the germline V gene. Trimming at V came to 11 bases and at J to 4 bases, leaving 10 bases not matched to a gene. General observations from the study: Common variable immunodeficiency TCR beta sequences reportedly had fewer deletions and N-nucleotide insertions.

The gene calls are TRBV7-6 and TRBJ2-5; 7 positions match TRBD2. Material: peripheral blood mononuclear cells. This clonotype was sampled from a human donor with common variable immunodeficiency. CDR3 bases read: TGTGCCGGCGGGGGAGCCCCCCCAGAGACC. Its translation: CAGGGAPPET. The whole CDR3 sequence is CAGGGAPPETQYF. Based on the CDR3 plus reference TRBV7-6 and TRBJ2-5, the full variable domain is GAGVSQSPRYKVTKRGQDVALRCDPISGHVSLYWYRQALGQGPEFLTYFNYEAQQDKSGLPNDRFSAERPEGSISTLTIQRTEQRDSAMYRCAGGGAPPETQYFGPGTRLLVL.